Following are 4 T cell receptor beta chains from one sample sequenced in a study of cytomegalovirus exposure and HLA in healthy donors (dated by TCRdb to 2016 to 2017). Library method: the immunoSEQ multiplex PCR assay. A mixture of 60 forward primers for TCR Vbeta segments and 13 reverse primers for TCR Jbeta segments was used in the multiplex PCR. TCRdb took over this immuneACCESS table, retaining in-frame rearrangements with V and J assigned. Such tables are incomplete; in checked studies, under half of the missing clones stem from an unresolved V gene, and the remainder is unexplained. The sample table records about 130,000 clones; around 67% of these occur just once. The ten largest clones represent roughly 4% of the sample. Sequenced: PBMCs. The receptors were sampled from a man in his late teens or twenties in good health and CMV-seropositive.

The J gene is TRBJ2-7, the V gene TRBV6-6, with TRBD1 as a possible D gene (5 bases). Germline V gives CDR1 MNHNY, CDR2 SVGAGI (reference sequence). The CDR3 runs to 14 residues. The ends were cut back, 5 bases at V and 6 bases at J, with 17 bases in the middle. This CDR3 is CASSTPPTGGEQYF. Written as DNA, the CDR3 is TGTGCCAGCAGTACTCCCCCTACAGGCGGCGAGCAGTACTTC.

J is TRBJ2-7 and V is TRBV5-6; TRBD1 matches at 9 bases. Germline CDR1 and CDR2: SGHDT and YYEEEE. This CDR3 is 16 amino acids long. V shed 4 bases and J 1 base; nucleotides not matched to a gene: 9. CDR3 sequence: CASSPVLGQGSYEQYF. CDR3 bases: TGTGCCAGCAGCCCGGTGCTGGGACAGGGTTCCTACGAGCAGTACTTC.

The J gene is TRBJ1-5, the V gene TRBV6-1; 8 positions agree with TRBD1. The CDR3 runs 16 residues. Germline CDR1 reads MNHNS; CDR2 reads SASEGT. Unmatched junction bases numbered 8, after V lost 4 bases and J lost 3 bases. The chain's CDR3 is CASSGRTGSDNQPQHF. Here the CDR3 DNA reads TGTGCCAGCAGTGGACGGACAGGGAGTGACAATCAGCCCCAGCATTTT.

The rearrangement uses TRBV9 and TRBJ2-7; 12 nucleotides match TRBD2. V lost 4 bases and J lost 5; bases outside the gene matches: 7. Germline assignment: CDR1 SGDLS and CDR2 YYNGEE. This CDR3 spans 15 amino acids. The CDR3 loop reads CASSPRTSGANEQYF. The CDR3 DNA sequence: TGTGCCAGCAGCCCAAGGACTAGCGGGGCCAACGAGCAGTACTTC.